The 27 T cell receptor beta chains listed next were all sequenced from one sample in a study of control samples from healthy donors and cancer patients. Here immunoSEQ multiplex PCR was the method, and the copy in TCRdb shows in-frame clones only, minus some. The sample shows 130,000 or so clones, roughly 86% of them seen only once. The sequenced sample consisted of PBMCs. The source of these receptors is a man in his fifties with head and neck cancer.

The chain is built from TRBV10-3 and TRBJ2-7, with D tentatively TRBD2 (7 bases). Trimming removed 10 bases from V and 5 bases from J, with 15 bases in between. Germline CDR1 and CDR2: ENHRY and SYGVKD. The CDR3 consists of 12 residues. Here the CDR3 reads CASRGATDEQYF. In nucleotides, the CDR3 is TGTGCCAGCCGGGGGGCCACCGACGAGCAGTACTTC.

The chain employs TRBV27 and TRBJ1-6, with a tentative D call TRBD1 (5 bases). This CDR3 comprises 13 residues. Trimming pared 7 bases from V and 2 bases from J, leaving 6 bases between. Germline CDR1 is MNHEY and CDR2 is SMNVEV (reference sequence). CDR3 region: CASTGPYNSPLHF. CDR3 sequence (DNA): TGTGCCAGCACGGGACCCTATAATTCACCCCTCCACTTT.

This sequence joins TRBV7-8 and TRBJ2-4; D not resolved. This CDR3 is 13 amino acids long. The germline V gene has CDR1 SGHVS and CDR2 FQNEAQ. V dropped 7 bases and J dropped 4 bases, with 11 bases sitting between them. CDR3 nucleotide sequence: TGTGCCAGCACCCCCGGGTCAAAAAACATTCAGTACTTC. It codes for CASTPGSKNIQYF. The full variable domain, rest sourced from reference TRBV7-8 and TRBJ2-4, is GAGVSQSPRYKVAKRGQDVALRCDPISGHVSLFWYQQALGQGPEFLTYFQNEAQLDKSGLPSDRFFAERPEGSVSTLKIQRTQQEDSAVYLCASTPGSKNIQYFGAGTRLSVL.

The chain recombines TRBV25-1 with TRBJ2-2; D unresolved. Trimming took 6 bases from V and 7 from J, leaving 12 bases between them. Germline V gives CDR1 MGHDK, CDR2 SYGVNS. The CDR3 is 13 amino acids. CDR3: CASRLDGGGELFF. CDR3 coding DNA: TGTGCCAGCAGGTTAGACGGCGGCGGGGAGCTGTTTTTT.

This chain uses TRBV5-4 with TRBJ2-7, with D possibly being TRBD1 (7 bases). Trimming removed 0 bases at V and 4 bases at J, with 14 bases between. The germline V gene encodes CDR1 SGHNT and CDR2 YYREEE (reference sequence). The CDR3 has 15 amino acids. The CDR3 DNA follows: TGTGCCAGCAGCTTGGCCCAGGGGGGCGAGTACGAGCAGTACTTC. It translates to CASSLAQGGEYEQYF.

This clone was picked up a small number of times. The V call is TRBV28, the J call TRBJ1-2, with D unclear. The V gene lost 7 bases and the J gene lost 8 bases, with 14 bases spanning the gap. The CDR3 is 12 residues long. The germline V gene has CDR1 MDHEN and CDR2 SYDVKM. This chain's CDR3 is CASKAGEIGYTF. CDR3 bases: TGTGCCAGCAAAGCCGGGGAGATCGGCTACACCTTC.

This CDR3 is CASSVDAASSMFF. CDR3 DNA: TGTGCCAGCAGCGTGGATGCGGCTAGCTCAATGTTCTTC. The J gene is TRBJ2-1, the V gene TRBV5-4; tentative D call: TRBD2 (5 bases). The CDR3 spans 13 residues. With 4 bases removed from V and 15 bases from J, the gap between germline ends came to 20 bases. The germline V gene has CDR1 SGHNT and CDR2 YYREEE (reference sequence).

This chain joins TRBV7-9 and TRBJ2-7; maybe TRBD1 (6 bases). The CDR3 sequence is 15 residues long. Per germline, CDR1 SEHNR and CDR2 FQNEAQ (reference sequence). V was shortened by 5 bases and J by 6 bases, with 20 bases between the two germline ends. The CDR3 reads CASSIIGGFKGEQYF. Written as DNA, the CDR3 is TGTGCCAGCAGCATTATAGGGGGATTTAAGGGCGAGCAGTACTTC. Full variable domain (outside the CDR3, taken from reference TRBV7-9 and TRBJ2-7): DTGVSQNPRHKITKRGQNVTFRCDPISEHNRLYWYRQTLGQGPEFLTYFQNEAQLEKSRLLSDRFSAERPKGSFSTLEIQRTEQGDSAMYLCASSIIGGFKGEQYFGPGTRLTVT.

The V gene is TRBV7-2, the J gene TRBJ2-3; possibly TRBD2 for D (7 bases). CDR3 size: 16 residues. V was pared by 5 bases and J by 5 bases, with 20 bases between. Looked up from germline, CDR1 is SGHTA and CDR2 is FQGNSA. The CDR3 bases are TGTGCCAGCAGCCTACGAGCGGGAAAGGGGGAAGATACGCAGTATTTT. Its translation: CASSLRAGKGEDTQYF.

CDR3 DNA sequence: TGTGCCAGCAGTTTCAGGACAGGGAGATGGGGGGAGCTGTTTTTT. Amino acids: CASSFRTGRWGELFF. The chain is built from TRBV28 and TRBJ2-2, with 8 bases matching TRBD1. With V trimmed by 3 bases and J by 8 bases, 8 bases remained unmatched. There are 15 residues in the CDR3. Germline V gives CDR1 MDHEN, CDR2 SYDVKM.

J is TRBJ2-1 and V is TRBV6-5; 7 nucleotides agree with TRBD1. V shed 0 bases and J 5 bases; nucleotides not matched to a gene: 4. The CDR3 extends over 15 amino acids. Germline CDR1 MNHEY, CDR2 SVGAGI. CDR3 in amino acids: CASSYSGTDNNEQFF. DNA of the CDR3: TGTGCCAGCAGTTACTCCGGGACAGACAACAATGAGCAGTTCTTC.

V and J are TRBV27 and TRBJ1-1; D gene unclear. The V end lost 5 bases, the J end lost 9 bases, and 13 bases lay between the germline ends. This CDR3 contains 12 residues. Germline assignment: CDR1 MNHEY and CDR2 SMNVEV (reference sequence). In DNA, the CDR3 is TGTGCCAGCAGTCCACGGGTGGGTCAAGCTTTCTTT. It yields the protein CASSPRVGQAFF.

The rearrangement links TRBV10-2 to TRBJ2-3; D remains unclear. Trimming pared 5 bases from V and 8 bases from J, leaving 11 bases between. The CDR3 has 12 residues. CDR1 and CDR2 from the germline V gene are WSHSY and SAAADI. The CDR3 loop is CASSPNSATQYF. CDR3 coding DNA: TGCGCCAGCAGTCCGAATTCAGCTACGCAGTATTTT.

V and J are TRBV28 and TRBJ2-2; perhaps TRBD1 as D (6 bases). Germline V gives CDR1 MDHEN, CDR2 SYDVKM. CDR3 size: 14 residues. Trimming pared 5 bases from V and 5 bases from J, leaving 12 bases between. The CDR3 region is CASSLQGVTGELFF. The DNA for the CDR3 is TGTGCCAGCAGTCTACAGGGTGTAACCGGGGAGCTGTTTTTT.

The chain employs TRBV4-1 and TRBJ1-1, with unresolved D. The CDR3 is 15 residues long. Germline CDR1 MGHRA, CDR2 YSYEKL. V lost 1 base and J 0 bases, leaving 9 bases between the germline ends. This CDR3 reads CASSQGHSLNTEAFF. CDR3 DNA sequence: TGCGCCAGCAGCCAAGGTCACTCTCTGAACACTGAAGCTTTCTTT.

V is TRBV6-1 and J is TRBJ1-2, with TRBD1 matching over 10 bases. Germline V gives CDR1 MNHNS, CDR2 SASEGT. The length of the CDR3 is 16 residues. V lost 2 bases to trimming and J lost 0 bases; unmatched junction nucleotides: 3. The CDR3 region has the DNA TGTGCCAGCAGTGAACGGGGACAGGGGCCTAACTATGGCTACACCTTC. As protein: CASSERGQGPNYGYTF.

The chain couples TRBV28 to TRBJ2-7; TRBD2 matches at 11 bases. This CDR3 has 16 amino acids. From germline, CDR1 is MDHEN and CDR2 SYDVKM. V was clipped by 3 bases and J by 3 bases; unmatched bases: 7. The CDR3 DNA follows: TGTGCCAGCAGTTTTGCGGTGCTAGCGGGAGGCTACGAGCAGTACTTC. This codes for CASSFAVLAGGYEQYF.

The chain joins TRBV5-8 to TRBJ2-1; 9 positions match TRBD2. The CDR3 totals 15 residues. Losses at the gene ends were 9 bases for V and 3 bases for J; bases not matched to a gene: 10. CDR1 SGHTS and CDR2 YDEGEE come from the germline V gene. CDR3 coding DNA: TGTGCCAACGATTTAGCGGGAGAGAGCTACAATGAGCAGTTCTTC. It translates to CANDLAGESYNEQFF.

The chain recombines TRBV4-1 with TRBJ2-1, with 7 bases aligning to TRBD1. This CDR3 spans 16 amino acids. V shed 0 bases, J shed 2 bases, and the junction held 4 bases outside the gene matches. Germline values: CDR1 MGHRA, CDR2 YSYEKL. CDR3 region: CASSQDPGQTYNEQFF. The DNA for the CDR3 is TGCGCCAGCAGCCAAGACCCGGGACAGACCTACAATGAGCAGTTCTTC.

The CDR3 bases are TGTGCCAGCAGTTCCCAGGGGGGTCCGGGCAGGAATTACGAGCAGTACTTC. It encodes CASSSQGGPGRNYEQYF. The chain links TRBV27 to TRBJ2-7, with a possible D match to TRBD1 (7 bases). This CDR3 region has 17 residues. Germline values: CDR1 MNHEY, CDR2 SMNVEV (reference sequence). Trimming cost V 4 bases and J 4 bases, with 23 bases left between them.

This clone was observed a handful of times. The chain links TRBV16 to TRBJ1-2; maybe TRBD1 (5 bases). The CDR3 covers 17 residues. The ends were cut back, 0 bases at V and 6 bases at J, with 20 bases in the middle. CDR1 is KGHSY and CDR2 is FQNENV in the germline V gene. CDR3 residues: CASSQSGEVRGSDGYTF. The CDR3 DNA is TGTGCCAGCAGCCAATCGGGGGAGGTTCGGGGATCGGATGGCTACACCTTC.

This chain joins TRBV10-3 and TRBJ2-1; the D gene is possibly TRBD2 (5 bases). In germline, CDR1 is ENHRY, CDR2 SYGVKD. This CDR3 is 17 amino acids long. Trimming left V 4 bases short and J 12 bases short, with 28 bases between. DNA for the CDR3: TGTGCCATCAGTGCCTCCGGGTCTAACCAAAACCGGGGTGGGCAGTTCTTC. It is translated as CAISASGSNQNRGGQFF.

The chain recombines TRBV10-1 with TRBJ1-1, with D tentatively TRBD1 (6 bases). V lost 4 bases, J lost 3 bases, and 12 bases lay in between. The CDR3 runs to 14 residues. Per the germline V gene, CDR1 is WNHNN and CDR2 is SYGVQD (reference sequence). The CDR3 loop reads CASSAGGKDTEAFF. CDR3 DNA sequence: TGCGCCAGCAGTGCGGGGGGCAAGGACACTGAAGCTTTCTTT.

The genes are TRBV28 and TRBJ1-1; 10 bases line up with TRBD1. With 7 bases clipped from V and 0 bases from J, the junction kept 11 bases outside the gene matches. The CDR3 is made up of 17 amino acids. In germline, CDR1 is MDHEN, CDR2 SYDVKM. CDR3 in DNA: TGTGCCAGCAATGCTCCTGGGACAGGGGCCATGAACACTGAAGCTTTCTTT. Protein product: CASNAPGTGAMNTEAFF.

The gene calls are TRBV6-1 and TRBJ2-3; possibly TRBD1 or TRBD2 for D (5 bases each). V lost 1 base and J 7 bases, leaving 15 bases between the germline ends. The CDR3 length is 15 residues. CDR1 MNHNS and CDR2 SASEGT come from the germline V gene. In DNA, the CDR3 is TGTGCCAGCAGTGAAGTGGTGGGGACGGCGAATACGCAGTATTTT. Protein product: CASSEVVGTANTQYF.

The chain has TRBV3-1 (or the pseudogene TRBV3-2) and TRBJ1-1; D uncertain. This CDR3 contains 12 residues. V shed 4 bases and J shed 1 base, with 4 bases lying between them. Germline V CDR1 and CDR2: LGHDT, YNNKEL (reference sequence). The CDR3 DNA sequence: TGTGCCAGCAGCCGAGGGAACACTGAAGCTTTCTTT. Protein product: CASSRGNTEAFF.

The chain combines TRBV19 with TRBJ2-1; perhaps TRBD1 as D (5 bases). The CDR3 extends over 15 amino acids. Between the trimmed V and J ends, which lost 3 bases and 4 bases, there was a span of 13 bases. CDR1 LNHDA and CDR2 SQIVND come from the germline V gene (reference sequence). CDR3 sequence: CASSIGREVYNEQFF. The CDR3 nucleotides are TGTGCCAGTAGTATCGGCAGGGAAGTGTACAATGAGCAGTTCTTC.